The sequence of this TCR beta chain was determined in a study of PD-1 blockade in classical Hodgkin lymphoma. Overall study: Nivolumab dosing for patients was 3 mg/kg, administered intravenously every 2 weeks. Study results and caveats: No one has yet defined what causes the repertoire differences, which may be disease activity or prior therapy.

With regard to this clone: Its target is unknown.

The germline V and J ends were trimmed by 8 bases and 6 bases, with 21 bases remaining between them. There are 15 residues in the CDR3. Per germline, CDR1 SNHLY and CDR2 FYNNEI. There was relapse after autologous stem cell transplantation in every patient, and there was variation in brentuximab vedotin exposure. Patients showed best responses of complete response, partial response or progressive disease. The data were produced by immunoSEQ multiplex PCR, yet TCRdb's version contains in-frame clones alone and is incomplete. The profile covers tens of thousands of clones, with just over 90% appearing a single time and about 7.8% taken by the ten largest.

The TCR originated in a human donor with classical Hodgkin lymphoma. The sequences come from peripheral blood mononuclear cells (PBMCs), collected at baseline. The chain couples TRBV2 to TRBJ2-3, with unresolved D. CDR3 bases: TGTGCCAGCGAAGACGACCCCCCCTCCGTGGATACGCAGTATTTT. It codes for CASEDDPPSVDTQYF.